The clone carrying this T cell receptor beta chain was counted ten times or more. The antigen is undetermined. The data stem from a study of regulatory T cells in long-lasting Graves disease. Combining iRepertoire HTBI primers with Arm-PCR of CDR3 regions, the authors built TCR beta libraries. From the multiplex PCR reads, TCRdb called clonotypes with MiXCR, one entry per CDR3 protein. The sample lists 650,000 to 700,000 distinct CDR3 sequences, roughly 30% occurring once. Study-level results: Persistent disease preferred TRBV28, TRBJ1-2 and TRBJ2-5; new disease, TRBV20-1 and TRBJ2-1. Sharing of public clonotypes was greater in persistent patients (about 3,000) than in new patients (around 1,000).

Time point described: persistent/refractory GD, antithyroid drugs over 5 years with positive TRAb. Making the TCR library involved RNA that had been extracted from PBMCs. Trimming pared 5 bases from V and 5 bases from J, leaving 18 bases between. There are 16 residues in the CDR3. The germline V gene encodes CDR1 SNHLY and CDR2 FYNNEI. The sequencing used peripheral blood mononuclear cells (PBMCs), collected when the disease was refractory, from a patient treated with antithyroid drugs. This receptor was identified in a female donor with Graves disease. The chain has TRBV2 and TRBJ1-4; TRBD1 might be the D (5 bases). CDR3 sequence reads: CASSSGDEYLNEKLFF. The CDR3 DNA sequence: TGTGCCAGCAGTAGTGGGGACGAATACTTGAATGAAAAACTGTTTTTT.